This T cell receptor beta chain was profiled in a study of PD-L1 blockade in urothelial cancer. Study-level findings and limits: Survival was better when pretreatment blood TCR clonality fell below the median.

This sample's time point: peripheral blood 6 weeks after treatment start. Profiling relied on immunoSEQ multiplex PCR, and the TCRdb table lists in-frame clones only, not all of them. This sample carries 95,000 to 150,000 clones, more than 70% of them seen once, and the ten largest clones take roughly 2.4%. A word on this clone: What it binds is unknown.

The TCR comes from a man aged 50-60 years with urothelial cancer. Sequencing was performed on PBMCs, taken around atezolizumab (anti-PD-L1) treatment.

The chain's CDR3 is CTSSQNRDRDDEQYF. The CDR3 DNA follows: TGCACCAGCAGCCAAAACCGGGACAGGGACGACGAGCAGTACTTC. The chain links TRBV1 to TRBJ2-7; the table calls TRBD1, which could not be checked here. TRBV1 represents a pseudogene. The CDR3 runs to 15 residues.